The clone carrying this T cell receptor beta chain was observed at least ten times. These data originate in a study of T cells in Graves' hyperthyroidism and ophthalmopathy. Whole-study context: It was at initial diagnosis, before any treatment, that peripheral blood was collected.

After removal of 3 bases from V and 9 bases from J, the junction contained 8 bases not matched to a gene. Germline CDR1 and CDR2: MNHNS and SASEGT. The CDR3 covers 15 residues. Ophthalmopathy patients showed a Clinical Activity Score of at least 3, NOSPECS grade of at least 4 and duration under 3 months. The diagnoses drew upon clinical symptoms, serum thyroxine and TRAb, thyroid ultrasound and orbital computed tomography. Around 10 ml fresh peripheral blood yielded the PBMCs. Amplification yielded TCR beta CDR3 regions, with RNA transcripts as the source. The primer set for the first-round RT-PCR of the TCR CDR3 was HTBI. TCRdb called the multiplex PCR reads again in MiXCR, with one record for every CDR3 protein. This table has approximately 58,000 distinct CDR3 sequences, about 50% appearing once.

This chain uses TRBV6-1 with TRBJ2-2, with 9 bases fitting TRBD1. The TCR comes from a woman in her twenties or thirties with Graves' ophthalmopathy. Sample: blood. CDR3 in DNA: TGTGCCAGCAGTGATTGGGGACAGGGTTTGCGGGAGCTGTTTTTT. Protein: CASSDWGQGLRELFF.